The entry that follows covers one T cell receptor beta chain sequence. The data are from a study of shared clonotypes between healthy human individuals. This CDR3 is built from 13 residues. In germline, CDR1 is MDHEN, CDR2 SYDVKM. Trimming stripped 6 bases from V and 7 bases from J, with 13 bases between. Assay: immunoSEQ multiplex PCR; the TCRdb copy retains only in-frame clones and omits some. In the table there are roughly 2.5 million clones, 85% to 95% of which are singletons. The receptor comes from a young man in good health. This chain links TRBV28 with TRBJ1-5; tentatively, D is TRBD1 (5 bases). The sequencing sample was made of naive CD4+ T cells sorted from blood. Noted subset: CD45RA+ positively selected. CDR3: CASRNPGWQPQHF. The CDR3 DNA is TGTGCCAGCAGAAACCCAGGGTGGCAGCCCCAGCATTTT.